This TCR beta chain was captured by sequencing in a study of cytomegalovirus exposure and HLA in healthy donors listed by TCRdb under 2017. Turning to the overall study: According to an earlier analysis of 587 of the donors, roughly 180 million T cells yielded 117 million unique TCR beta sequences and 276 Gb of sequence data. An early release covering about 600 HLA-typed donors comprised about 310 gigabases of sequencing data and around 80 million unique TCR sequences. Among the roughly 390 genotyped donors, around 81% belonged to the genetic ancestry cluster associated with self-reported Caucasian donors. The aim of the study was to test whether cataloging public T cell receptors could identify signatures of past pathogen exposure. The study profiled the T cell repertoires of about 720 subjects by immunosequencing and related them to cytomegalovirus serostatus. In addition to the first cohort of around 670 subjects, a separate validation cohort of under 150 different subjects was used. To predict cytomegalovirus infection status, the study brought together high-throughput TCR immunosequencing, statistical association of individual TCRs with disease status, and machine learning. A later analysis re-examined previously published TCR beta repertoires from just over 650 donors and added high-resolution HLA genotyping to investigate patterns of TCR occurrence. Rather than using new phenotypic data, the later analysis identified candidate immune exposures from TCR beta sequences and from how often those sequences occurred across donors. An earlier analysis of around 640 of the donors used high-throughput TCR beta sequencing to judge whether each TCR beta V gene segment behaved as functional or pseudogenic. Donor age, sex, ethnicity and CMV serostatus were compiled alongside the repertoire data. A later genetic analysis took genome-wide SNP genotypes for about 55% of the 666 donors and used that subset as a discovery cohort. Every discovery cohort repertoire had been produced on one sequencing platform. HLA typing covered class I and class II loci at four-digit resolution. The number of donors typed differed by locus, with about 629-630 for A, B, C, DRB1 and DQB1, around 560 for DQA1, 600 to 610 for DPA1, and some 470 for DPB1. Roughly 5 DR-DQ haplotypes were handled as single units for association and clustering, since linkage in the cohort was strong. Across about 370 genotyped donors of the cohort, an average of roughly 230,000 unique TCR beta nucleotide sequences per donor were sequenced, and around 20% of those sequences were non-productive.

The cohort consisted of some 730 healthy bone marrow donors. At the time of sampling, every cohort member was nominally healthy, though immune exposures that went unrecorded were likely present. The donor was CMV seronegative and belonged to the group of around 350 seronegative cohort members. Each donor provided a peripheral blood sample, and peripheral blood mononuclear cells were used for TCR beta sequencing. Genomic DNA extraction from the blood cell samples was performed with the Qiagen DNeasy Blood Extraction Kit. Study-wide findings and limitations: The classifier was reported to diagnose cytomegalovirus status with high specificity and sensitivity in both the original cohort and the validation cohort. Most TCR sequences were observed very rarely across donors, whereas some public TCRs were present in many individuals. In an earlier analysis of 587 of the donors, most TCR beta V segments appeared in productive rearrangements about 87% or about 30% of the time, broadly matching IMGT annotations. Because some donors lacked HLA typing at each locus, the association tests relied only on the typed subset. According to a later analysis, most CMV-associated TCR beta chains appeared to be HLA-restricted, and the HLA associations seemed to be driven largely by CMV exposure. A later analysis found that HLA-associated TCR beta chains were more clonally expanded and had lower generation probabilities than equally common non-associated chains. In vitro tests confirmed that a few of the cytomegalovirus-associated TCR beta chains recognize cytomegalovirus antigens. The earlier analysis of nearly 600 of the donors excluded some 16 rarely observed V segments, including chromosome 9 orphons, because counts were too low. Several of the top co-occurrence clusters appeared to be linked to parvovirus B19, influenza, CMV and Epstein-Barr virus, according to a later analysis. A further reported finding was that TCR beta sequences accurately predicted the HLA-A and HLA-B alleles for most subjects in the first cohort. The only immune exposure information available for the cohort was CMV serostatus. A later analysis associated 17,000 or so TCR beta sequences with specific HLA alleles at a false discovery rate of 0.05. Some IMGT-functional V segments, including TRBV6-2 and TRBV6-3, could not be told apart with the 87-base-pair reads, so those segments were excluded. The study listed 150 to 200 TCR beta chains as associated with cytomegalovirus. The cohort was sequenced for TCR beta chains only, and without alpha or paired-chain data the features that could be detected were limited. When HLA alleles, especially DR and DQ, strongly co-occurred, attributing TCR associations to individual alleles was difficult. A group of highly shared sequence variants was considered likely to be a technical artifact of the sequencing pipeline. In a later analysis, TCR association rates were found to vary across HLA loci, with the most associated TCRs seen for DRB1 alleles and the fewest for HLA-C alleles. An association between a missense DCLRE1C variant and V-gene and J-gene trimming of TCR beta chains was found in a later genetic analysis and replicated in an independent cohort. Linkage disequilibrium might explain the correlated functional status among segregating V segments, but an unknown experimental factor could not be ruled out. According to the authors, the approach could potentially be generalized to other disease states and immunological phenotypes. In a later genetic analysis, fewer N-insertions in productive TCRs were reported among donors in an Asian-associated ancestry cluster than the approximately 670-donor mean. The presence/absence analyses assumed that sequencing depth was roughly uniform across donors, and that assumption may not be true.

Library preparation was by the immunoSEQ multiplex PCR assay. For the multiplex PCR, a mixture combining 60 forward primers for TCR Vbeta segments and 13 reverse primers for TCR Jbeta segments was used. Amplification of the CDR3 region of rearranged TCR beta genes was performed with a multiplex PCR assay on genomic DNA. The amplified TCR beta libraries were sequenced on the Illumina HiSeq System as 87-base-pair reads. In the source study's methods: A later analysis tallied 70 million to 100 million unique TCR beta chains across the 666 repertoires, and around 10 million of those chains were shared by two or more donors. A nearest-neighbor algorithm error-corrected the raw reads and collapsed the reads into unique sequences, merging closely related sequences to remove PCR and sequencing errors. Alignment of CDR3 sequences to IMGT reference sequences was used to assign V, D and J gene segments. For a sequence to be retained, at least a six-nucleotide match to both a V gene segment and a J gene segment was required. A rearrangement was called productive if the CDR3 had no stop codons and remained in frame with V and J, and every other rearrangement was called non-productive. CDR3 was defined by IMGT convention, running from the second conserved V-encoded cysteine to the conserved J-encoded phenylalanine. The earlier analysis of some 540 of the donors excluded any sequence lacking an unambiguous match to a single V gene segment. An earlier analysis of 587 of the donors classified V segments as functional when productive rearrangements were above 56.7% and as segregating when the standard deviation between donors was above 5%. A statistical classification framework was developed to diagnose cytomegalovirus status using the catalog of TCR beta chain sequences. V and J gene assignment, in a later analysis, came from comparing TCR nucleotide sequences with IMGT/GENE-DB human TR gene sequences. A later analysis assigned CDR3 sequences and most-parsimonious VDJ recombination scenarios with the TCRdist pipeline. In a later analysis, every TCR beta chain was defined by the combination of its CDR3 amino acid sequence and its V-gene family, and reads without a unique V-gene family were dropped. To address suspected cross-contamination and a sequencing artifact, a later analysis removed some 620 highly shared, low-generation-probability nucleotide sequences. A later analysis calculated a clonal expansion index for each public chain from normalized within-repertoire ranks of inferred template counts. Generation probabilities in a later analysis came from a VDJ recombination model fitted to out-of-frame rearrangements, and those results were checked against IGoR. In a later analysis, TCR-TCR, TCR-HLA and TCR-CMV co-occurrence was scored with hypergeometric tests, and a repertoire-size bias correction was applied to TCR pairs. A later analysis estimated false discovery rates by permuting HLA or CMV assignments 20 times. A later analysis grouped co-occurring TCRs with DBSCAN, adding TCRdist sequence similarity when clustering within HLA-allele-positive subsets. Repertoires with fewer than 30,000 or more than 120,000 public chains were left out of co-occurrence clustering, as were about 5 repertoires with anomalous nucleotide sharing. This immuneACCESS table, as held by TCRdb, lists in-frame sequences with V and J called but not all clones. Of the missing ones, under half trace to an unresolved V gene in checked studies; the others have no known cause. V and J calls and clone size are given by that table; D and trimming were obtained from the DNA. The sample table holds 170,000 or so clones. 2% to 2.5% of the sample goes to the ten largest clones.

The CDR3 contains 15 residues, cysteine and phenylalanine counted. Left in the record is the CDR3 DNA by itself, 45 bases read in frame from the first base. As for this clone: Which antigen it targets is not known.

This receptor was obtained from a young man in good health and CMV-seronegative. The sequence links TRBV21-1 to TRBJ1-2; TRBD1, the table's D call, was not compared with the DNA. TRBV21-1 is classified as a pseudogene. Sequences were obtained from PBMCs. For the CDR3, the sequence is CASSKEGQGARGYTF. At the DNA level, the sequence is TGTGCCAGCAGCAAAGAGGGACAGGGGGCGCGGGGCTACACCTTC.